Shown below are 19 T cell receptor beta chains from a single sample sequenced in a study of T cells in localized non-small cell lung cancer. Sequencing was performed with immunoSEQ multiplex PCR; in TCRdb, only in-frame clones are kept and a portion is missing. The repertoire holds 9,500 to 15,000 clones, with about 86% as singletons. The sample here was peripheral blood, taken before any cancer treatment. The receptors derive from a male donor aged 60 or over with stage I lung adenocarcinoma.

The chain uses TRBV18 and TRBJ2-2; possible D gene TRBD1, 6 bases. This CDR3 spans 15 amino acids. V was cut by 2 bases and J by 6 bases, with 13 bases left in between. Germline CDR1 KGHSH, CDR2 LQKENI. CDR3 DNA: TGTGCCAGCTCACCAGACTTTACAGGGTCCGGGGAGCTGTTTTTT. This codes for CASSPDFTGSGELFF.

CDR3 sequence reads: CASSLRDSNQPQHF. In DNA form, the CDR3 reads TGTGCCAGCAGCTTAAGGGATAGCAATCAGCCCCAGCATTTT. The chain uses TRBV11-2 and TRBJ1-5, with D unresolved. Germline CDR1 SGHAT, CDR2 FQNNGV. Trimming shortened V by 2 bases and J by 0 bases, and 5 bases separated the two germline ends. This CDR3 comprises 14 residues.

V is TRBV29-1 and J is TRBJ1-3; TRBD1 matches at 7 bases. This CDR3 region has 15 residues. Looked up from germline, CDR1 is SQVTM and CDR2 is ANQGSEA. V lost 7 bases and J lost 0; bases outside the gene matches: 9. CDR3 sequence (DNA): TGCAGCGCCGGGGACAGCGGAAGCTCTGGAAACACCATATATTTT. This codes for CSAGDSGSSGNTIYF. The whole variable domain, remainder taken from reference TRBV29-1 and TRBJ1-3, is SAVISQKPSRDICQRGTSLTIQCQVDSQVTMMFWYRQQPGQSLTLIATANQGSEATYESGFVIDKFPISRPNLTFSTLTVSNMSPEDSSIYLCSAGDSGSSGNTIYFGEGSWLTVV.

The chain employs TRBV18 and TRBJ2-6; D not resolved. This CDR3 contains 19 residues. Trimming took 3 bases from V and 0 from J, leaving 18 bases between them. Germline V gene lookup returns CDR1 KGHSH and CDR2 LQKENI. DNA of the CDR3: TGTGCCAGCTCACCCCTGGTTGCAGACGGTAACTCTGGGGCCAACGTCCTGACTTTC. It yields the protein CASSPLVADGNSGANVLTF.

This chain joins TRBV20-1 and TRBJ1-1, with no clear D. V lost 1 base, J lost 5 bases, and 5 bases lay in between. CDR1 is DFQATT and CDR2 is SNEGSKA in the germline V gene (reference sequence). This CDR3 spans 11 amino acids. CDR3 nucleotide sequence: TGCAGTGCTAGAGTTTGGACTGAAGCTTTCTTT. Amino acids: CSARVWTEAFF.

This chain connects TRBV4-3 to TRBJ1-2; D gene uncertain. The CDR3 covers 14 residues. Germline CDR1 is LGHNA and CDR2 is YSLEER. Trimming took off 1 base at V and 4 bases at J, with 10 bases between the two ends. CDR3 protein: CASSQADGLYGYTF. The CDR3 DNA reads TGCGCCAGCAGCCAAGCGGACGGACTCTATGGCTACACCTTC.

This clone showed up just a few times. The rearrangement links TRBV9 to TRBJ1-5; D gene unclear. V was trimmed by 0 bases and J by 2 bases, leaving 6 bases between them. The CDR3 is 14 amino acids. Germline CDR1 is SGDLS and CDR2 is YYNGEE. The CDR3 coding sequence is TGTGCCAGCAGCGTAGATACAGGCAATCAGCCCCAGCATTTT. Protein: CASSVDTGNQPQHF.

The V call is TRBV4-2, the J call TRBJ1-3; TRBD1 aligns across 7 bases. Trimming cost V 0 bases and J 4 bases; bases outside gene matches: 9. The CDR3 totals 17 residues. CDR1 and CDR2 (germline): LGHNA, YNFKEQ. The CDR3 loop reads CASSQDFTGAGGNTIYF. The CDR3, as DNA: TGTGCCAGCAGCCAAGATTTCACAGGGGCGGGGGGAAACACCATATATTTT.

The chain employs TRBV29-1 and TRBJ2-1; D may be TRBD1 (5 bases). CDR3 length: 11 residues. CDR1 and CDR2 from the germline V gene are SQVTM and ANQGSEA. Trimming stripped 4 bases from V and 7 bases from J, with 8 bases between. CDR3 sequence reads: CSVGRVNEQFF. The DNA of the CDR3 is TGCAGCGTTGGCAGGGTGAATGAGCAGTTCTTC.

CDR3 loop: CASNPGTSAKNEQFF. CDR3 DNA sequence: TGTGCCAGCAATCCCGGGACTAGCGCTAAAAATGAGCAGTTCTTC. This chain uses TRBV6-1 with TRBJ2-1; 10 nucleotides align to TRBD2. This CDR3 has 15 amino acids. Germline V lookup: CDR1 MNHNS, CDR2 SASEGT. The J segment lost 7 bases and the V segment lost 7 bases, leaving 10 bases of the junction unmatched.

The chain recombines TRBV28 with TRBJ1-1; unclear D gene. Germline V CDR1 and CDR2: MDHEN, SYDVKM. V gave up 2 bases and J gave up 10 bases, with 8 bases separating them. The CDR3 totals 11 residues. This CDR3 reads CASSLGRRAFF. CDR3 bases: TGTGCCAGCAGTTTAGGAAGAAGAGCTTTCTTT. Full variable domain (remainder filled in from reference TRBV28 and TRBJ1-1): DVKVTQSSRYLVKRTGEKVFLECVQDMDHENMFWYRQDPGLGLRLIYFSYDVKMKEKGDIPEGYSVSREKKERFSLILESASTNQTSMYLCASSLGRRAFFGQGTRLTVV.

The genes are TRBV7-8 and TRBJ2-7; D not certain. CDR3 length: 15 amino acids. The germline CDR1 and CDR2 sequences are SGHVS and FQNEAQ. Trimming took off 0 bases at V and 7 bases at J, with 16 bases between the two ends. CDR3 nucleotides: TGTGCCAGCAGCTTAGCGACACCGGAACCTGGAGAGCAGTACTTC. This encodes CASSLATPEPGEQYF. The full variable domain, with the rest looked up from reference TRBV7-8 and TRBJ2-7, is GAGVSQSPRYKVAKRGQDVALRCDPISGHVSLFWYQQALGQGPEFLTYFQNEAQLDKSGLPSDRFFAERPEGSVSTLKIQRTQQEDSAVYLCASSLATPEPGEQYFGPGTRLTVT.

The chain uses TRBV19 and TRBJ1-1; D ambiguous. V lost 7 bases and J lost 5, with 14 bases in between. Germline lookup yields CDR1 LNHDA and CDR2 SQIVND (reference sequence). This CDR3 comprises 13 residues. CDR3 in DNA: TGTGCCAGTATAGGCAAGGGAAGTACTGAAGCTTTCTTT. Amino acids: CASIGKGSTEAFF.

The CDR3 DNA reads as TGTGCCAGCATCTTGAGGGGCCGGAATCAGCCCCAGCATTTT. Translated: CASILRGRNQPQHF. V and J are TRBV28 and TRBJ1-5, with D possibly being TRBD1 (5 bases). Looked up from germline, CDR1 is MDHEN and CDR2 is SYDVKM. V dropped 7 bases and J dropped 4 bases, with 14 bases sitting between them. The CDR3 runs 14 residues.

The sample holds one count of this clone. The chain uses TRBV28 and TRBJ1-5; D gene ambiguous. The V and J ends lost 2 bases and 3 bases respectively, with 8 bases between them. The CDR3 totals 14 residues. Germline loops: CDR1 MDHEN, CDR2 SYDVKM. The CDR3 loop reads CASSLVRANQPQHF. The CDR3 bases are TGTGCCAGCAGTTTAGTGAGGGCCAATCAGCCCCAGCATTTT.

The CDR3 coding sequence is TGCGCCAGCAGCTTACCGGCCGCTGAAGCTTTCTTT. It encodes CASSLPAAEAFF. The chain combines TRBV5-1 with TRBJ1-1; D unclear. The CDR3 runs 12 residues. V was trimmed by 2 bases and J by 6 bases, leaving 8 bases between them. Germline CDR1 is SGHRS and CDR2 is YFSETQ.

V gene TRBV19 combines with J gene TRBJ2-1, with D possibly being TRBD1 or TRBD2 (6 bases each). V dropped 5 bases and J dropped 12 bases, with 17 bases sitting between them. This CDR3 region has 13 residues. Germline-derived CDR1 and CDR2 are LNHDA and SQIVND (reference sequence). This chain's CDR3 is CASSWGAAGLQFF. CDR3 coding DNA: TGTGCCAGTAGTTGGGGGGCGGCCGGACTGCAGTTCTTC. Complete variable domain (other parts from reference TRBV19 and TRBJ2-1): DGGITQSPKYLFRKEGQNVTLSCEQNLNHDAMYWYRQDPGQGLRLIYYSQIVNDFQKGDIAEGYSVSREKKESFPLTVTSAQKNPTAFYLCASSWGAAGLQFFGPGTRLTVL.

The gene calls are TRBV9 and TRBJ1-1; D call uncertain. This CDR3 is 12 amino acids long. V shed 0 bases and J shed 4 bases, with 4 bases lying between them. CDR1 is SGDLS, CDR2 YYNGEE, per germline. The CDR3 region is CASSVGGTEAFF. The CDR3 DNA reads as TGTGCCAGCAGCGTAGGGGGCACTGAAGCTTTCTTT.

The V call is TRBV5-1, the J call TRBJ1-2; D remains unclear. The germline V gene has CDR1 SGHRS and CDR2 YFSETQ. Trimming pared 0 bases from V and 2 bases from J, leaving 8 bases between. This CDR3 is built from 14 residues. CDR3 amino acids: CASSLAGRNYGYTF. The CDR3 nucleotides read TGCGCCAGCAGCTTGGCCGGCAGAAACTATGGCTACACCTTC.